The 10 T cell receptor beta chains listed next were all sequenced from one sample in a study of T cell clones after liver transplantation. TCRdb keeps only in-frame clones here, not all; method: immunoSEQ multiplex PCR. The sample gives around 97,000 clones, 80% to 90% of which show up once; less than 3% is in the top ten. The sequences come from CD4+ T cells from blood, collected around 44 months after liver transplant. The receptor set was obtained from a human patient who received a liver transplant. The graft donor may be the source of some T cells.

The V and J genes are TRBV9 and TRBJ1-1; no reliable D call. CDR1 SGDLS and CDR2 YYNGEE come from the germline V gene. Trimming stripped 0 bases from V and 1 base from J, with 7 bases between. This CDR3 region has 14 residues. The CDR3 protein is CASSVGTGNTEAFF. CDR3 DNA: TGTGCCAGCAGCGTAGGGACCGGGAACACTGAAGCTTTCTTT.

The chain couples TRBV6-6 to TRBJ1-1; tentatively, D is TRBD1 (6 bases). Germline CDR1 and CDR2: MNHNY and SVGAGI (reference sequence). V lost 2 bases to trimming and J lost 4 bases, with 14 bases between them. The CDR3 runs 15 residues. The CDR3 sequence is CASSYGRGGGTEAFF. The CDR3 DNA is TGTGCCAGCAGTTACGGAAGGGGAGGGGGCACTGAAGCTTTCTTT.

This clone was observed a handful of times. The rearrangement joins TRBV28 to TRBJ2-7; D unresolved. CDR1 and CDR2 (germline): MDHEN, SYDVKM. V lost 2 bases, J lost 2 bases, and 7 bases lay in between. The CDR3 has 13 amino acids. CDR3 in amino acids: CASSLGSPYEQYF. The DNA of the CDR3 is TGTGCCAGCAGTTTAGGATCCCCCTACGAGCAGTACTTC.

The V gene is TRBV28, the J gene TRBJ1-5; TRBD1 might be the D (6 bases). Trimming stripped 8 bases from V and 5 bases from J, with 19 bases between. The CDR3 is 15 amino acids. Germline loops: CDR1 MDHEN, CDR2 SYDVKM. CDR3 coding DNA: TGTGCCAGCGGGGGATACAGGGACCCCCATCAGCCCCAGCATTTT. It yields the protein CASGGYRDPHQPQHF.

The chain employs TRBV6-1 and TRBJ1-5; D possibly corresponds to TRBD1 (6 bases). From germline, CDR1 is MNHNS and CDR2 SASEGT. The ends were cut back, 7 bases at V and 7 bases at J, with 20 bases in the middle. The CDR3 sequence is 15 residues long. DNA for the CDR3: TGTGCCAGCAATAGGGTTGGTGGGGGCGAGCAGCCCCAGCATTTT. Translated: CASNRVGGGEQPQHF.

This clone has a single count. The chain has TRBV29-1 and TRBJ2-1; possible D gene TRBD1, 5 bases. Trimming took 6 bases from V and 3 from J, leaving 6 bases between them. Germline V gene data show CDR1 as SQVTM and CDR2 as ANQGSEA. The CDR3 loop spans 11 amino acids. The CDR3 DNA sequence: TGCAGCGTCGACAGCTACAATGAGCAGTTCTTC. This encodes CSVDSYNEQFF.

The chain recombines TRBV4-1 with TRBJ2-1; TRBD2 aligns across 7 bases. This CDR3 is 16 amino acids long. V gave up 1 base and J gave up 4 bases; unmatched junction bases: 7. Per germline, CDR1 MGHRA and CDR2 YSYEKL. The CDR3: CASSQVGTTQYNEQFF. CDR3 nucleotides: TGCGCCAGCAGCCAAGTCGGGACTACCCAATACAATGAGCAGTTCTTC.

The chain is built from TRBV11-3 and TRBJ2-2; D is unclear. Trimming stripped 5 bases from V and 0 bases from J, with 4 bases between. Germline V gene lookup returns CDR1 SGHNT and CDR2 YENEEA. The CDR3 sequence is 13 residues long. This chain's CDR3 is CASSPPNTGELFF. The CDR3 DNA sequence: TGTGCCAGCAGCCCTCCGAACACCGGGGAGCTGTTTTTT.

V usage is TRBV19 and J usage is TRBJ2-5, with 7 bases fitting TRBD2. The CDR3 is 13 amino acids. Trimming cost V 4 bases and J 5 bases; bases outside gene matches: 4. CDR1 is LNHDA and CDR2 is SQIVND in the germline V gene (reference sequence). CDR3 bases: TGTGCCAGTAGTAATGCGGGGGATGAGACCCAGTACTTC. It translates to CASSNAGDETQYF. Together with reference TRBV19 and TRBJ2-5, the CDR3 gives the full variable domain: DGGITQSPKYLFRKEGQNVTLSCEQNLNHDAMYWYRQDPGQGLRLIYYSQIVNDFQKGDIAEGYSVSREKKESFPLTVTSAQKNPTAFYLCASSNAGDETQYFGPGTRLLVL.

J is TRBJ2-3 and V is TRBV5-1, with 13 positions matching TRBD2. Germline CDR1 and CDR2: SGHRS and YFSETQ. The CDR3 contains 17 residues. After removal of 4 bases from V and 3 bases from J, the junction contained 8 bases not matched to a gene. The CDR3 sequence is CASSAWTSGGGTDTQYF. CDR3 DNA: TGCGCCAGCAGCGCCTGGACTAGCGGGGGAGGTACAGATACGCAGTATTTT.